This section outlines one T cell receptor beta chain sequence together with its context. This sample was taken from a study of T-cell memory formation after mild COVID-19. UMIs and sample barcodes were carried by the TCR alpha and TCR beta cDNA libraries that 5'RACE produced using constant-segment primers. TCRdb recomputed calls from the 5' RACE reads with MiXCR, one row per CDR3 protein. This sample has about 430,000 distinct CDR3 sequences, with 18% found just once. This CDR3 comprises 16 residues. Germline lookup yields CDR1 MNHNS and CDR2 SASEGT. Trimming pared 6 bases from V and 11 bases from J, leaving 23 bases between.

The clonotype comes from a man younger than 35 who had mild COVID-19 (a few samples of this study predate the infection). Cell type and time point are not known. The chain uses TRBV6-1 and TRBJ1-6, with D perhaps TRBD1 (6 bases). Material: PBMCs or a T cell subset sorted from them (not recorded which). The CDR3 reads CASSLPVRDNTAPLHF. The CDR3 region has the DNA TGTGCCAGCAGCCTCCCGGTCAGGGACAACACGGCACCCCTCCACTTT.